What follows is one T cell receptor beta chain and its context. Antigen: not known. The data derive from a study of OX40 agonist ivuxolimab in advanced cancers. Across the whole study: Patients got intravenous ivuxolimab at 0.01 to 10 mg/kg every 2 weeks. The dose-escalation cohort was around 83% male, with a mean age of around 60 years, ranging roughly 23 to 79. The study, taken as a whole, reports: The study observed clonal expansion of CD4+ and CD8+ blood T cells by week 6 at 0.1 to 3.0 mg/kg.

Method: immunoSEQ multiplex PCR; TCRdb's copy keeps in-frame clones and lacks some. This sample carries 95,000 to 100,000 clones, about 92% of them seen once, and the ten largest clones take 0.26%. Cycle 7 day 1, cycle 4 day 1, and baseline were the timepoints at which blood was sampled. The sequenced sample was CD4+ or CD8+ T cells sorted from blood, obtained in a trial of the OX40 agonist ivuxolimab. This sequence was found in an adult with an advanced solid tumor such as melanoma, head and neck, liver or kidney cancer.

DNA for the CDR3: TGCGCCAGCCACCCTCTGGGGTTCCAGGGGGCGGTCTGCTACACCTTC. Translating it yields CASHPLGFQGAVCYTF. The chain combines TRBV10-1 with TRBJ1-2, with TRBD1 identical over 8 bases. Trimming removed 8 bases from V and 9 bases from J; junction bases left unmatched: 20. CDR1 is WNHNN, CDR2 SYGVQD, per germline (reference sequence). There are 16 residues in the CDR3.